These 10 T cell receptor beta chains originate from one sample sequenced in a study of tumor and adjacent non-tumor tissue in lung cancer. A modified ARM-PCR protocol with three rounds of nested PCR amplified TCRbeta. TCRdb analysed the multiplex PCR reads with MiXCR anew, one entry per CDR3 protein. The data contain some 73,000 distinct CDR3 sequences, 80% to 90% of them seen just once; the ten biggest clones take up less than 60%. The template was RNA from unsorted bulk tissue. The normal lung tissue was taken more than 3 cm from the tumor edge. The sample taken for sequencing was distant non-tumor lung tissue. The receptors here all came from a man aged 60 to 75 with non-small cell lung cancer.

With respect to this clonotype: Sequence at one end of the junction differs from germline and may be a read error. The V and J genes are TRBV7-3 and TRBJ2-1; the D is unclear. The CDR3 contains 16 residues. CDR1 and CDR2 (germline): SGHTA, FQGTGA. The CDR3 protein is CARSPDARFVNNGQFF. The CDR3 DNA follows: TGTGCCAGAAGCCCTGACGCAAGGTTCGTTAACAATGGGCAGTTCTTC.

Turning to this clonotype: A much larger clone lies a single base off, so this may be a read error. The CDR3 here is CSIDGHPYGYTF. The DNA for the CDR3 is TGCAGCATCGACGGACATCCCTATGGCTACACCTTC. V usage is TRBV29-1 and J usage is TRBJ1-2; D possibly corresponds to TRBD1 (5 bases). The V end was cut by 8 bases, the J end by 4 bases, with 14 bases between. This CDR3 region has 12 residues. Germline V lookup: CDR1 SQVTM, CDR2 ANQGSEA.

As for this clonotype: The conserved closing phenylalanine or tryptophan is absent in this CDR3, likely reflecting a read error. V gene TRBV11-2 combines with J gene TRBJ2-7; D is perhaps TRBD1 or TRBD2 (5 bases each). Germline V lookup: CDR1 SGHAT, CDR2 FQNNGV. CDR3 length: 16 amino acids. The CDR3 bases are TGTACCAGCAGCTCGAGGAAAGCAGGGAGTGTCTACGAGCAGTACATC. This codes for CTSSSRKAGSVYEQYI.

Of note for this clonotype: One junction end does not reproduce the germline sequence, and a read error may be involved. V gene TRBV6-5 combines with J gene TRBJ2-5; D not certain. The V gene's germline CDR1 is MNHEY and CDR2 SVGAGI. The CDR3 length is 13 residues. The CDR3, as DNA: TGTGTCAGCCGTGGTCTCTCCCAAGAGACGCAGTACTTC. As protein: CVSRGLSQETQYF.

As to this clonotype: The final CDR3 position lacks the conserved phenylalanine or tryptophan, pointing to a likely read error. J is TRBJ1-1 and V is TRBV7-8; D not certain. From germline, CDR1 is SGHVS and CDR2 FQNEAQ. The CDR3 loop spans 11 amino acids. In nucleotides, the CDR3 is TGCGCCAGCAGCTTCGACACTGAAGCTTTCGTT. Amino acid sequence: CASSFDTEAFV.

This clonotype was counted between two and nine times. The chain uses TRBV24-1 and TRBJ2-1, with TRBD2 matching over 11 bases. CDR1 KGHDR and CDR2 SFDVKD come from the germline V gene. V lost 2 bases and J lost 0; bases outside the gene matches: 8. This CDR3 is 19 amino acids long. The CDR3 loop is CATSDSGLAGTSSYNEQFF. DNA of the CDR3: TGTGCCACCAGTGATTCCGGACTAGCGGGTACGAGCTCCTACAATGAGCAGTTCTTC.

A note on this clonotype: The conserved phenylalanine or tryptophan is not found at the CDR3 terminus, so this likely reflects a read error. In DNA form, the CDR3 reads TGTGCCAGTAGCTCCACAATGGATGGGCCAAAGGAGACCCAGTACTCC. This codes for CASSSTMDGPKETQYS. This rearrangement joins TRBV11-2 to TRBJ2-5, with unresolved D. Germline V CDR1 and CDR2: SGHAT, FQNNGV. The CDR3 loop spans 16 amino acids.

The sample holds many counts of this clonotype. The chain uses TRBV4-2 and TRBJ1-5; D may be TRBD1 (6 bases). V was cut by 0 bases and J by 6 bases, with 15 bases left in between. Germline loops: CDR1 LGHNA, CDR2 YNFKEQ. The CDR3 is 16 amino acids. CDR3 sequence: CASSQDLRGGGQPQHF. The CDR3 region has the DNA TGTGCCAGCAGCCAAGATTTGAGGGGAGGGGGTCAGCCCCAGCATTTT.

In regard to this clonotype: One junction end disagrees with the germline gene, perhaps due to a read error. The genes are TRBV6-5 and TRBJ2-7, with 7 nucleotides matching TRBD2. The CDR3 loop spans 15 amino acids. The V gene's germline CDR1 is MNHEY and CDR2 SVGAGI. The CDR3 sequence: CVSSYHWGGDYNQYF. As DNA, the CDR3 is TGTGTCAGCAGTTACCATTGGGGCGGGGACTACAATCAGTACTTC.

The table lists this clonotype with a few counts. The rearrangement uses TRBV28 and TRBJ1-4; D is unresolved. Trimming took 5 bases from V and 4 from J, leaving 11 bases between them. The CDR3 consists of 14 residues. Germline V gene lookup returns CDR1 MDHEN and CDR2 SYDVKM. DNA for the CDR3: TGTGCCAGCAGTCTAACGGGGATTAATGAAAAACTGTTTTTT. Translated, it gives CASSLTGINEKLFF. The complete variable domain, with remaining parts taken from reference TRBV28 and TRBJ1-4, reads DVKVTQSSRYLVKRTGEKVFLECVQDMDHENMFWYRQDPGLGLRLIYFSYDVKMKEKGDIPEGYSVSREKKERFSLILESASTNQTSMYLCASSLTGINEKLFFGSGTQLSVL.